This TCR beta chain was retrieved from a study of T-cell reconstitution after alpha-beta-depleted transplantation in children. General study findings and limits: Several hundred expanded graft clones reportedly were the source of alpha-beta T cells about two months after transplant.

There are a few counts of this clonotype. Antigen unknown. Construction of the TCRbeta library involved unique molecular identifiers. TCRdb re-called the PCR reads through MiXCR, storing one row per CDR3 protein. The sample contains 25,000 or so distinct CDR3 sequences, 15% to 20% of which appear only once. Germline V gene lookup returns CDR1 MGHRA and CDR2 YSYEKL. J lost 4 bases, V lost 2 bases, and 3 bases had no gene match. This CDR3 has 14 residues. This receptor was taken from a male patient aged 2-15 years who had a stem cell transplant for acute lymphoblastic leukemia, so the T cells may come from the graft donor. The chain couples TRBV4-1 to TRBJ2-3; 7 nucleotides line up with TRBD2. Specimen: PBMCs, mostly from graft donor cells, collected 60 days after TCRalphabeta/CD19-depleted stem cell transplant. CDR3 protein: CASSQRAGADTQYF. The CDR3 bases are TGCGCCAGCAGCCAAAGGGCGGGGGCAGATACGCAGTATTTT.